The present entry profiles one T cell receptor beta chain with its context. As handled by the study authors: Amplifying reference gene primers gave estimates of nucleated cell counts. Produced via immunoSEQ multiplex PCR; TCRdb's table is partial and in-frame only. The V and J calls and clone size come from that table; D and trimming were worked out from the DNA. The sample lists 250,000 or so clones; around nine tenths were seen once. Germline CDR1 is SQVTM and CDR2 is ANQGSEA. V dropped 4 bases and J dropped 5; count of bases not matched to a gene: 9. This CDR3 contains 14 residues. This sample stems from a study of blood T cell repertoires in COVID-19. Across the whole study: Samples representing acute and convalescent COVID-19 were sourced from the United States, Italy and Spain. Sources were T cells, B-cell-depleted T cells, or PBMCs; the material itself was cDNA or gDNA.

This TCR was recovered from a man aged 25-45 years with active or convalescent COVID-19. The V gene is TRBV29-1, the J gene TRBJ2-7; 9 nucleotides match TRBD2. Sample: peripheral blood. The CDR3 DNA reads as TGCAGCGTTGTTGGAATAGCGGGGGATCACGAGCAGTACTTC. It codes for CSVVGIAGDHEQYF.